This T cell receptor beta chain appears in the sequencing data of a study of cytomegalovirus exposure and HLA in healthy donors. With regard to this clone: No antigen is known for it.

The CDR3 totals 14 residues. Germline CDR1 and CDR2: SGHNT and YYREEE (reference sequence). V dropped 3 bases and J dropped 2; count of bases not matched to a gene: 2. The PCR employed 60 Vbeta primers together with 13 Jbeta primers. The method was immunoSEQ multiplex PCR; TCRdb's version includes in-frame clones alone and lacks a portion of them. The sample has 150,000 to 250,000 clones, around 79% seen once. Findings and limits, study-wide: In an earlier analysis, most TCR beta V segments were productive about 90% or about 30% of the time.

The sample consisted of PBMCs. This rearrangement joins TRBV5-4 to TRBJ2-7, with TRBD1 matching over 10 bases. The receptor was isolated from a woman in her 30s in good health and CMV-seropositive. The CDR3 is CASSSGTGAYEQYF. CDR3 DNA sequence: TGTGCCAGCAGCTCCGGGACAGGGGCCTACGAGCAGTACTTC.